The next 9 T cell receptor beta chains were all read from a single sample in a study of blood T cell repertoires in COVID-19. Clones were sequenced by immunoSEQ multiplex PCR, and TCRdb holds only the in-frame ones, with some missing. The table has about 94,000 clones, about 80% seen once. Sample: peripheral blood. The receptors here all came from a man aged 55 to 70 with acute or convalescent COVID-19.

The CDR3 sequence: CASSLFAGGETQYF. The CDR3 nucleotides read TGTGCCAGCAGTTTATTTGCGGGGGGAGAGACCCAGTACTTC. The rearrangement links TRBV27 to TRBJ2-5; 8 bases line up with TRBD2. Per germline, CDR1 MNHEY and CDR2 SMNVEV (reference sequence). The V and J ends lost 1 base and 4 bases, in that order; junction bases with no gene match: 2. The length of the CDR3 is 14 residues.

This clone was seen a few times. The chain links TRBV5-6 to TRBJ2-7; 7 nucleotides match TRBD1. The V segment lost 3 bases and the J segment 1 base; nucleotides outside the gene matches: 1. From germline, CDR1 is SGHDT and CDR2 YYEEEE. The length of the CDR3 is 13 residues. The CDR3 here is CASSYRGSYEQYF. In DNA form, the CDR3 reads TGTGCCAGCAGCTACAGGGGTTCCTACGAGCAGTACTTC.

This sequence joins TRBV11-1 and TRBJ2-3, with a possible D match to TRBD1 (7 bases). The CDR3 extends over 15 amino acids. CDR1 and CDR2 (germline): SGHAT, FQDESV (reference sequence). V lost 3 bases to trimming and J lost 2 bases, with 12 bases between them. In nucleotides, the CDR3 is TGTGCCAGCAGCTTGACAGGGACTCTCACAGATACGCAGTATTTT. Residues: CASSLTGTLTDTQYF.

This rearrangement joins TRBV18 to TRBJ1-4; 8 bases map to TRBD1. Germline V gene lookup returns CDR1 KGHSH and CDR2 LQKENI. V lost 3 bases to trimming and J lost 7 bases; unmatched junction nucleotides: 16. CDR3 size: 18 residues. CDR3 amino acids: CASSPRRITDREGEKLFF. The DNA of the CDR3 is TGTGCCAGCTCACCCCGAAGAATTACGGACAGGGAGGGTGAAAAACTGTTTTTT. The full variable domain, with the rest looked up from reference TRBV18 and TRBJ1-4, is NAGVMQNPRHLVRRRGQEARLRCSPMKGHSHVYWYRQLPEEGLKFMVYLQKENIIDESGMPKERFSAEFPKEGPSILRIQQVVRGDSAAYFCASSPRRITDREGEKLFFGSGTQLSVL.

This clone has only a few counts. DNA of the CDR3: TGTGCCAGCAGCTTAGGGGGCGGCTACACCTTC. This codes for CASSLGGGYTF. V gene TRBV11-2 combines with J gene TRBJ1-2; D might be TRBD1 (5 bases). CDR1 SGHAT and CDR2 FQNNGV come from the germline V gene. This CDR3 region has 11 residues. Trimming cost V 1 base and J 8 bases, with 5 bases left between them.

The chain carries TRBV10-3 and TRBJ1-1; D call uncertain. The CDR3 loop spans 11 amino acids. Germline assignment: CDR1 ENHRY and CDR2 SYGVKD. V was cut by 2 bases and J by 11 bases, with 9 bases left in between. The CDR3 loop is CAISEPGIAFF. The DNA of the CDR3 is TGTGCCATCAGTGAGCCCGGGATCGCTTTCTTT.

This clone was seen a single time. In DNA, the CDR3 is TGTGCCAGCCGGGTTATGAACACTGAAGCTTTCTTT. Amino acid sequence: CASRVMNTEAFF. The chain carries TRBV2 and TRBJ1-1, with D hard to call. The CDR3 contains 12 residues. V was trimmed by 8 bases and J by 0 bases, leaving 7 bases between them. The germline CDR1 and CDR2 sequences are SNHLY and FYNNEI. The full variable domain, in which reference TRBV2 and TRBJ1-1 provide the parts outside the CDR3, is EPEVTQTPSHQVTQMGQEVILRCVPISNHLYFYWYRQILGQKVEFLVSFYNNEISEKSEIFDDQFSVERPDGSNFTLKIRSTKLEDSAMYFCASRVMNTEAFFGQGTRLTVV.

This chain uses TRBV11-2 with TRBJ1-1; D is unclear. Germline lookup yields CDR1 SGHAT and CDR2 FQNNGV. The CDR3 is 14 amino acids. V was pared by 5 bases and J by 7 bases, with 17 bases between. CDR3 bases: TGTGCCAGCAGCCAAGGGTGGGCTGGACTTGAAGCTTTCTTT. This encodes CASSQGWAGLEAFF.

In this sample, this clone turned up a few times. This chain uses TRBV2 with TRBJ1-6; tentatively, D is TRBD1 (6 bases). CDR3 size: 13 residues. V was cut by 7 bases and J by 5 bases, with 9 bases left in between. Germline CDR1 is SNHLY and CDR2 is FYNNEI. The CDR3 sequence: CASKTGNNSPLHF. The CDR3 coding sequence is TGTGCCAGCAAAACAGGGAATAATTCACCCCTCCACTTT.